A single sample is the source of the 8 T cell receptor beta chains below, sequenced in a study of metastatic and nonmetastatic thyroid tumors. No patient had received any treatment before thyroid surgery. TCRdb redid the clone calls on the PCR reads using MiXCR. The profile shows 15,000 to 20,000 clones, roughly 26% of them singletons. The source material was tumor tissue. Receptor source: a female donor with papillary thyroid cancer or a benign thyroid nodule (not recorded which). Some clones in this sample may be carry-over from other donors' samples.

This clone came up a few times. The rearrangement uses TRBV7-8 and TRBJ2-5; D perhaps matches TRBD2 (6 bases). V was trimmed by 5 bases and J by 5 bases, leaving 9 bases between them. Germline V CDR1 and CDR2: SGHVS, FQNEAQ. CDR3 size: 12 residues. In nucleotides, the CDR3 is TGTGCCAGCAGCGGGAGGTGGGAGACCCAGTACTTC. Translating it yields CASSGRWETQYF.

This clone was detected many times. A much bigger clone sits one base away, suggesting this may be a read error. This sample also contains other DNA sequences that code for the same CDR3. This chain connects TRBV30 to TRBJ1-2; perhaps TRBD1 as D (6 bases). CDR1 and CDR2 (germline): GTSNPN, SVGIG (reference sequence). Trimming left V 4 bases short and J 2 bases short, with 14 bases between. This CDR3 region has 14 residues. CDR3: CAWKWGPLNYGYTF. CDR3 DNA sequence: TGTGCCTGGAAATGGGGGCCGCTGAACTATGGCTACACCTTC.

This clone was recorded a few times. Given a much more abundant clone one base away, this may be a read error. The gene calls are TRBV20-1 and TRBJ2-2; D gene unclear. This CDR3 contains 12 residues. Germline CDR1 is DFQATT and CDR2 is SNEGSKA (reference sequence). CDR3 nucleotide sequence: TGCAGCCCGATAAGTCCCACCGGGGAGCTGTTTTTT. It yields the protein CSPISPTGELFF.

This clone has more than one count but fewer than ten. The chain combines TRBV27 with TRBJ1-5; D is unresolved. The V gene's germline CDR1 is MNHEY and CDR2 SMNVEV (reference sequence). This CDR3 region has 15 residues. Between the trimmed V and J ends, which lost 6 bases and 5 bases, there was a span of 17 bases. The CDR3 nucleotides read TGTGCCAGCAGCTATTCACCTGGAAGCCATCAGCCCCAGCATTTT. Amino acids: CASSYSPGSHQPQHF.

The V gene is TRBV9, the J gene TRBJ2-1; TRBD2 is a possible D gene (6 bases). Trimming cost V 0 bases and J 5 bases, with 18 bases left between them. This CDR3 has 17 residues. The V gene's germline CDR1 is SGDLS and CDR2 YYNGEE. The CDR3 bases are TGTGCCAGCAGCGTAGTGACAGTAGCGAGGAGGGACAATGAGCAGTTCTTC. It is translated as CASSVVTVARRDNEQFF.

By frequency in the sample, this clone is medium-sized (0.01 to 0.1%). The chain is built from TRBV6-5 and TRBJ1-2, with D unresolved. Germline V gene data show CDR1 as MNHEY and CDR2 as SVGAGI. The CDR3 is made up of 14 amino acids. V lost 0 bases and J lost 7, with 12 bases in between. CDR3 in amino acids: CASSYSTALGGYTF. The CDR3 DNA reads as TGTGCCAGCAGTTACTCGACCGCCCTTGGTGGCTACACCTTC.

This clone ranks as large. The chain has TRBV28 and TRBJ1-1, with D possibly matching TRBD1 (5 bases). In germline, CDR1 is MDHEN, CDR2 SYDVKM. V was clipped by 5 bases and J by 2 bases, with 15 bases between them. The CDR3 totals 15 residues. CDR3 residues: CASSPGTSGNTEAFF. As DNA, the CDR3 is TGTGCCAGCAGTCCGGGGACTTCGGGAAACACTGAAGCTTTCTTT.

A single count supports this clone. This sequence joins TRBV4-1 and TRBJ1-6, with 7 bases matching TRBD1. Germline V CDR1 and CDR2: MGHRA, YSYEKL. This CDR3 is built from 20 residues. Trimming at V came to 2 bases and at J to 0 bases, leaving 13 bases not matched to a gene. The CDR3 nucleotides are TGCGCCAGCAGCCAATGGGGCGGGGACAGTACTAGCTCCTATAATTCACCCCTCCACTTT. Protein sequence: CASSQWGGDSTSSYNSPLHF.